Reported below is one TCR beta chain. Its matching antigen is unknown. V dropped 0 bases and J dropped 4; count of bases not matched to a gene: 8. Looked up from germline, CDR1 is SGHTA and CDR2 is FQGNSA. This CDR3 has 16 residues. The sample originates from a study of glioma-infiltrating T cells. Amplification of TCR alpha and beta CDR3 regions from RNA used iRepertoire nested multiplex PCR. Input was roughly 85-400 ng of tissue mRNA or PBMC total RNA. In TCRdb, the multiplex PCR reads were re-called with MiXCR into one record per CDR3 protein. The data show about 130,000 distinct CDR3 sequences, roughly a quarter seen once. Study-level findings and limits: Above-expected tissue-blood divergence occurred in all gliomas, most in low-grade ones. Tissue and blood shared very few CDR3 sequences.

The sequence was collected from a human donor with low-grade glioma or glioblastoma, undergoing nonglioma brain surgery, or in good health (not recorded which). Specimen: glioma tissue, nonneoplastic brain tissue, or PBMCs (not recorded which). V gene TRBV7-2 combines with J gene TRBJ2-5, with TRBD2 identical over 7 bases. CDR3 region: CASSLAWGGARETQYF. In DNA, the CDR3 is TGTGCCAGCAGCTTAGCGTGGGGGGGAGCCCGAGAGACCCAGTACTTC.